The 9 T cell receptor beta chains below were found in one sample sequenced in a study of regulatory T cells in long-lasting Graves disease. Time point of the sample: persistent/refractory GD, antithyroid drugs over 5 years with positive TRAb. The authors made the TCR library using RNA they extracted from PBMCs. Construction of TCR beta libraries relied on iRepertoire HTBI primers and on Arm-PCR targeting CDR3 regions. One entry per CDR3 protein, called by TCRdb with MiXCR from the multiplex PCR reads. The table includes 600,000 to 800,000 distinct CDR3 sequences, 30% detected once. The sample in question was peripheral blood mononuclear cells (PBMCs), obtained when the disease was refractory, from a patient treated with antithyroid drugs. Receptors originate from a female donor with Graves disease.

This clonotype has only a few counts. V gene TRBV6-1 combines with J gene TRBJ1-4, with D perhaps matching TRBD1 (6 bases). Germline assignment: CDR1 MNHNS and CDR2 SASEGT. The CDR3 extends over 14 amino acids. Trimming shortened V by 4 bases and J by 7 bases, and 13 bases separated the two germline ends. DNA for the CDR3: TGTGCCAGCAGTGTTGGGGGCTCCATTGAAAAACTGTTTTTT. Translating it yields CASSVGGSIEKLFF.

V and J are TRBV6-1 and TRBJ1-1, with D possibly being TRBD1 (5 bases). The V gene's germline CDR1 is MNHNS and CDR2 SASEGT. The CDR3 spans 14 residues. Trimming pared 6 bases from V and 0 bases from J, leaving 11 bases between. The CDR3 nucleotides are TGTGCCAGCAGGCGGGACGTCATGAACACTGAAGCTTTCTTT. It yields the protein CASRRDVMNTEAFF.

The V and J genes are TRBV11-2 and TRBJ2-7; no definite D call. The V end lost 1 base, the J end lost 5 bases, and 6 bases lay between the germline ends. This CDR3 contains 12 residues. Germline V lookup: CDR1 SGHAT, CDR2 FQNNGV. The CDR3 here is CASSLGHHEQYF. CDR3 in DNA: TGTGCCAGCAGCTTAGGACACCACGAGCAGTACTTC.

The rearrangement joins TRBV28 to TRBJ2-7; unclear D gene. This CDR3 comprises 11 residues. Germline lookup yields CDR1 MDHEN and CDR2 SYDVKM. The V and J ends lost 7 bases and 4 bases respectively, with 8 bases between them. The CDR3 reads CASMDRYEQYF. CDR3 DNA: TGTGCCAGCATGGACCGGTACGAGCAGTACTTC.

The chain uses TRBV20-1 and TRBJ1-1; perhaps TRBD1 as D (5 bases). The CDR3 consists of 12 residues. Germline V gene sequence: CDR1 DFQATT, CDR2 SNEGSKA (reference sequence). V shed 3 bases and J shed 5 bases, with 10 bases lying between them. CDR3 sequence: CSASTAGTEAFF. In DNA form, the CDR3 reads TGCAGTGCTAGTACAGCAGGGACTGAAGCTTTCTTT.

The chain recombines TRBV27 with TRBJ2-5; D not certain. The J call may be incorrect, as the DNA end agrees better with TRBJ2-1. CDR3 length: 14 residues. Per germline, CDR1 MNHEY and CDR2 SMNVEV (reference sequence). CDR3 DNA: TGTGCCAGCAGTCAAACGTCCTCCTACAATGAGCAGTTCTTC. It yields the protein CASSQTSSYNEQFF.

This clonotype has a handful of counts. The chain is built from TRBV5-1 and TRBJ1-2, with D possibly TRBD1 on 5 matching bases. Germline V gene sequence: CDR1 SGHRS, CDR2 YFSETQ. V shed 1 base and J shed 8 bases, with 15 bases lying between them. The CDR3 covers 14 residues. CDR3 sequence reads: CASSLTRGAFGYTF. DNA of the CDR3: TGCGCCAGCAGCTTGACCCGGGGCGCGTTCGGCTACACCTTC.

The V call is TRBV19, the J call TRBJ1-5; a possible D gene is TRBD1 (6 bases). Germline CDR1 LNHDA, CDR2 SQIVND (reference sequence). V was trimmed by 1 base and J by 7 bases, leaving 11 bases between them. The CDR3 contains 14 residues. The CDR3 is CASSIAGGWQPQHF. The CDR3 region has the DNA TGTGCCAGTAGTATAGCCGGGGGCTGGCAGCCCCAGCATTTT. Using reference TRBV19 and TRBJ1-5 for the parts outside the CDR3, the full variable domain is DGGITQSPKYLFRKEGQNVTLSCEQNLNHDAMYWYRQDPGQGLRLIYYSQIVNDFQKGDIAEGYSVSREKKESFPLTVTSAQKNPTAFYLCASSIAGGWQPQHFGDGTRLSIL.

This clonotype was found once. The final CDR3 position lacks the conserved phenylalanine or tryptophan, pointing to a likely read error. The J gene is TRBJ1-5, the V gene TRBV6-1; D possibly corresponds to TRBD1 (5 bases). Trimming shortened V by 6 bases and J by 4 bases, and 16 bases separated the two germline ends. This CDR3 has 15 residues. The V gene's germline CDR1 is MNHNS and CDR2 SASEGT. The DNA of the CDR3 is TGTGCCAGCAGCTTAGCGGGGCTCGTAAATCAGCCCCAGCATTCT. This codes for CASSLAGLVNQPQHS.